This T cell receptor beta chain was observed in a study of blood T cell repertoires in COVID-19 (TCRdb year 2020). Some background on the complete study: Samples from collaborators originated in the United States, Italy and Spain and spanned both the acute and convalescent phases of COVID-19. Where available, HLA class I and class II types were obtained from metadata supplied by the sample provider rather than from assay-based typing. Nearly every sample came with metadata listing a de-identified subject ID, COVID-19 status, age in years and sex. The dataset comprised deeply sampled blood TCRbeta repertoires from subjects exposed to, actively infected with, or recovered from COVID-19. The material from the prospective study consisted of cDNA or gDNA derived from T cells, B-cell-depleted T cells, or PBMCs. The repertoires were released in a freely available public database intended as a resource for research on the immune response to SARS-CoV-2. Samples came from the ongoing ImmuneRACE study (first 160 participants) plus 1,254 subjects from 6 global collaborators.

The immunoSEQ Assay, a bias-controlled multiplex PCR, was used to amplify TCRbeta CDR3 regions from genomic DNA. The original pipeline was this. The number of nucleated cells in each sample was estimated from the amplification of reference gene primers within the assay. To quantify the absolute abundance of each unique TCRbeta CDR3 rearrangement, sequence reads were collapsed and filtered. For each sample, productive Simpson clonality was calculated by taking the square root of Simpson's diversity index across productive rearrangements. The table was pulled from immuneACCESS by TCRdb, which kept in-frame rearrangements only. Such tables lose some clones; where checked, under half of the loss comes from unresolved V genes, and the rest has no known cause. V and J calls and clone size are those listed in that table; D and trimming were worked out from the DNA. The sample profile shows about 300,000 clones; 75% to 95% of them were found once. The ten largest make up 6.5% to 8% of the sample.

Points on this clone: Its antigen is unknown. No base quality information exists; no much larger clone differs at one position.

At one collaborating source in Seattle, patients were enrolled during active infection and were followed longitudinally through the course of disease. Each collaborating institution followed its own protocols to collect whole blood in K2EDTA tubes. For TCRbeta analysis, collaborators shipped samples in one of three forms: frozen whole blood, isolated PBMCs, or DNA extracted from either of those sample types. Summary of the overall study and its limitations: The amount of clinical and demographic metadata varied by source and participant and was provided uncurated.

V is reduced by 7 bases and J by 7 bases, leaving a spacing of 21 bases between them. Counted from cysteine to phenylalanine, this CDR3 has 15 amino acids. Only the CDR3 region is kept as DNA, spanning 45 bases read in frame from base 1. From the germline V gene, CDR1 is SGDLS and CDR2 is YYNGEE. The source material was peripheral blood. The sequence was collected from a young woman with COVID-19, enrolled during active disease. The V gene is TRBV9 and the J gene is TRBJ2-1, with TRBD2 tentatively as D gene (6 bases match). At the DNA level, the sequence is TGTGCCAGCTCAGGAACGGGGGATAGTAAGAATGAGCAGTTCTTC. The encoded protein is CASSGTGDSKNEQFF.